This T cell receptor (beta chain) was identified during a study of blood T cell repertoires in COVID-19. Study-level information: From the United States, Italy and Spain came samples of acute and convalescent COVID-19. T cells, B-cell-depleted T cells, or PBMCs supplied cDNA or gDNA.

This CDR3 contains 14 residues. CDR1 and CDR2 from the germline V gene are SNHLY and FYNNEI. The V gene lost 4 bases and the J gene lost 5 bases, with 12 bases spanning the gap. Per the authors' pipeline: Reference gene primer amplification gave nucleated cell count estimates. Profiling relied on immunoSEQ multiplex PCR, and the TCRdb table lists in-frame clones only, not all of them. D and trimming were read from the DNA, whereas the V and J calls and clone size are those reported in that table. The sample lists about 310,000 clones, roughly 90% occurring once. Seattle cases were enrolled at active infection and followed longitudinally. This clone was detected only once.

The genes are TRBV2 and TRBJ1-5, with a possible D match to TRBD1 (6 bases). Specimen: peripheral blood. This TCR came from a woman in her twenties or thirties with COVID-19, enrolled during active disease. CDR3 sequence reads: CASSGGRADQPQHF. The CDR3 nucleotides are TGTGCCAGCAGTGGGGGGCGGGCGGATCAGCCCCAGCATTTT.